The text below deals with one T cell receptor beta chain. Its antigen is not identified. Germline CDR1 and CDR2: SQVTM and ANQGSEA. The CDR3 is made up of 16 amino acids. V lost 6 bases to trimming and J lost 4 bases; unmatched junction nucleotides: 13. The data stem from a study of STAT5B mutations in CD4+ large granular lymphocyte leukemia. The study, taken as a whole, reports: Top patient clones used TRBV06 genes more often: 8/27 versus 2/35 in controls. Patient CD4-sorted repertoires looked more clonal than healthy CD4+ repertoires, even without putative leukemic clones.

Produced via immunoSEQ multiplex PCR; TCRdb's table is partial and in-frame only. The table records 20,000 or so clones, just over 70% of them present only once. V usage is TRBV29-1 and J usage is TRBJ2-1, with TRBD2 matching 9 bases. The specimen sequenced was CD4+ T cells from blood buffy coats. The source of this sequence is a human donor in good health. The chain's CDR3 is CSVNSGLLAGYNEQFF. Written as DNA, the CDR3 is TGCAGCGTGAACTCGGGCTTACTAGCGGGTTACAATGAGCAGTTCTTC.